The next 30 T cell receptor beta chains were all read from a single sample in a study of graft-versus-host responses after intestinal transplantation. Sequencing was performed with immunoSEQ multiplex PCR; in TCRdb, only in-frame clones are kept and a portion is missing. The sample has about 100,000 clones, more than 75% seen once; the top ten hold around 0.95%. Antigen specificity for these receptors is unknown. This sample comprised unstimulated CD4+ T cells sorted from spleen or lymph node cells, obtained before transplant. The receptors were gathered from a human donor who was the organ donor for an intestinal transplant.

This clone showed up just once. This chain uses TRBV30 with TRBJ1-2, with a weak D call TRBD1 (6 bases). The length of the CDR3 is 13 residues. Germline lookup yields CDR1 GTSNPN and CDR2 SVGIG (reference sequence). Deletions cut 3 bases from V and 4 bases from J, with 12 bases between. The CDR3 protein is CAWSLTGPYGYTF. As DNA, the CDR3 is TGTGCCTGGAGCTTGACAGGTCCCTATGGCTACACCTTC.

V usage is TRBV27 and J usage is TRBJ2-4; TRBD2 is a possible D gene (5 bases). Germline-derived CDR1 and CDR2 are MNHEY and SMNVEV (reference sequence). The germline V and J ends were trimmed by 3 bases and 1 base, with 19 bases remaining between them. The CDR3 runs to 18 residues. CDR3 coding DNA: TGTGCCAGCAGTTTCAGGTCCGGGGTCGGAGCGGCCAAAAACATTCAGTACTTC. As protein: CASSFRSGVGAAKNIQYF.

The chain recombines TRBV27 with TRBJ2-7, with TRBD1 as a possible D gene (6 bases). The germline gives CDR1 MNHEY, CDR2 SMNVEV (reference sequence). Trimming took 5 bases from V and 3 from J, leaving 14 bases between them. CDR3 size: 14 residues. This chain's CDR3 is CASSVRGALYEQYF. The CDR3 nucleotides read TGTGCCAGCAGTGTCAGGGGCGCCCTCTACGAGCAGTACTTC.

CDR3 bases: TGTGCCATCAGACCCGGGGACAGGACGAACACTGAAGCTTTCTTT. Encoded protein: CAIRPGDRTNTEAFF. This rearrangement joins TRBV10-3 to TRBJ1-1; TRBD1 aligns across 8 bases. The CDR3 has 15 residues. V lost 6 bases, J lost 1 base, and 7 bases stayed unmatched. Germline values: CDR1 ENHRY, CDR2 SYGVKD.

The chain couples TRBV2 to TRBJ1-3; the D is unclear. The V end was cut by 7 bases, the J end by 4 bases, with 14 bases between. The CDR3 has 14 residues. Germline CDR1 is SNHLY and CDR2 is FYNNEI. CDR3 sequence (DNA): TGTGCCAGCACCATCGGTACTACGGGAAACACCATATATTTT. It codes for CASTIGTTGNTIYF.

The CDR3 region has the DNA TGTGCCAGCAGCAAAGAGAGGACAGGGAATCAGCCCCAGCATTTT. Translated, it gives CASSKERTGNQPQHF. J is TRBJ1-5 and V is TRBV21-1; TRBD1 is taken as the D call from the table, unchecked against the DNA. TRBV21-1 is a recognized pseudogene. This CDR3 spans 15 amino acids.

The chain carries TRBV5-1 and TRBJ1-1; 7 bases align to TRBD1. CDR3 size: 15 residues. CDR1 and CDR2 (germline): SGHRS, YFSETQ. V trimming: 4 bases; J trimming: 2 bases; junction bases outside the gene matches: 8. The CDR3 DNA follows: TGCGCCAGCAGCCCAGGGGGGACAGTCAACACTGAAGCTTTCTTT. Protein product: CASSPGGTVNTEAFF.

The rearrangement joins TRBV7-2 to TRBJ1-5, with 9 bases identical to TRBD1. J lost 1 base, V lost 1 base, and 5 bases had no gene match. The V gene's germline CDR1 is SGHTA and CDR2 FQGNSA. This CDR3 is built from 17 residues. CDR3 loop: CASSLVGGTGSNQPQHF. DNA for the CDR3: TGTGCCAGCAGCTTAGTCGGTGGGACAGGGAGCAATCAGCCCCAGCATTTT.

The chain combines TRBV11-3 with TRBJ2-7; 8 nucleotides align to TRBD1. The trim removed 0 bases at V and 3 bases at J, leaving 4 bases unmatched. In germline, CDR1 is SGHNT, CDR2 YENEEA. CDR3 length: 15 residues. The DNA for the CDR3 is TGTGCCAGCAGCTTAGATGGGGGACAGGACTACGAGCAGTACTTC. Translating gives CASSLDGGQDYEQYF.

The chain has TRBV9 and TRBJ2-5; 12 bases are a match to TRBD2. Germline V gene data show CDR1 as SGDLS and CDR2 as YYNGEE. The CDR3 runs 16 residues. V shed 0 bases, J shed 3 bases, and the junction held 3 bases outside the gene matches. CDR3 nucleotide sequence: TGTGCCAGCAGCGTAGGGTGGACTAGCGGGGAAGAGACCCAGTACTTC. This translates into CASSVGWTSGEETQYF.

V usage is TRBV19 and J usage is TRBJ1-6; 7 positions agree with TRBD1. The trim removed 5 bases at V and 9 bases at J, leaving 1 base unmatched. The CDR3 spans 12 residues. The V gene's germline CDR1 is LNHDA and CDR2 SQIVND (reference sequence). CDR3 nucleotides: TGTGCCAGTAGTTCAGGGGGTTCACCCCTCCACTTT. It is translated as CASSSGGSPLHF.

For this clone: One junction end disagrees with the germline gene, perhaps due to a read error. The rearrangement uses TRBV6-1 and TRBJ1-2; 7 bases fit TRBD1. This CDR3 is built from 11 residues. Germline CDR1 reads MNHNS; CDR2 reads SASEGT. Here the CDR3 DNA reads TGTGCCAGCAGTCCGACAGGGTACTCTCGCTTC. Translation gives CASSPTGYSRF.

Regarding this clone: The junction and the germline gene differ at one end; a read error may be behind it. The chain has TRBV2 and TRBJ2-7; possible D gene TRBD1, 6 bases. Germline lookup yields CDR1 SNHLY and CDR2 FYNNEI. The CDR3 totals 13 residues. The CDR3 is CASSEDSRNNVNF. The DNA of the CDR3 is TGTGCCAGCAGTGAGGACAGCCGAAACAACGTTAACTTC.

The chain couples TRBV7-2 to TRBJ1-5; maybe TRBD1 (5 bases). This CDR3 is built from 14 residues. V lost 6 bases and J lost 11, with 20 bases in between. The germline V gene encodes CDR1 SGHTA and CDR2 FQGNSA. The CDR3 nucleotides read TGTGCCAGCAGTCGAGAAAGGGGAAAACAAGCCCAGCATTTT. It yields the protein CASSRERGKQAQHF.

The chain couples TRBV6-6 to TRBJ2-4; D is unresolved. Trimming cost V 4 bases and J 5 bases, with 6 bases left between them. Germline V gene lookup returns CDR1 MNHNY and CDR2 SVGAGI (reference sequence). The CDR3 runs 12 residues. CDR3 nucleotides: TGTGCCAGCAGTTCGGCCGAAAACATTCAGTACTTC. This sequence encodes CASSSAENIQYF.

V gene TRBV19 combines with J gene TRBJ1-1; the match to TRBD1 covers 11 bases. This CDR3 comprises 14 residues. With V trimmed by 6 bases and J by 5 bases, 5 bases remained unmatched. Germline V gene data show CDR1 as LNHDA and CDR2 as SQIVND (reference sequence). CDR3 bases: TGTGCCAGTAGGAGGGACAGGGGGAGAACTGAAGCTTTCTTT. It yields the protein CASRRDRGRTEAFF.

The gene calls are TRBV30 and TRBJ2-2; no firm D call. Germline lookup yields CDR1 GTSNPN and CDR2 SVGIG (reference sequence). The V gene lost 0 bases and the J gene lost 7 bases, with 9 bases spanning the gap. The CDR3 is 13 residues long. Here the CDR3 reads CAWSVSYVGELFF. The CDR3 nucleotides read TGTGCCTGGAGTGTAAGCTATGTCGGGGAGCTGTTTTTT.

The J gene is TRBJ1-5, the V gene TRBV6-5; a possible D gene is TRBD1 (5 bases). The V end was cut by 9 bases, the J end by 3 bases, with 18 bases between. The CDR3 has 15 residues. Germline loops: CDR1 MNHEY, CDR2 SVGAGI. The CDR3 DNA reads TGTGCCAGAAGGGGCCCAACGCCCCCCAATCAGCCCCAGCATTTT. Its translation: CARRGPTPPNQPQHF.

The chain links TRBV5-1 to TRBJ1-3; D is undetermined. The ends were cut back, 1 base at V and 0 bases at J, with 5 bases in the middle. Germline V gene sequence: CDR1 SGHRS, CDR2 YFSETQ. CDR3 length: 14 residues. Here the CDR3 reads CASSLIGSGNTIYF. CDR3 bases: TGCGCCAGCAGCTTGATTGGCTCTGGAAACACCATATATTTT.

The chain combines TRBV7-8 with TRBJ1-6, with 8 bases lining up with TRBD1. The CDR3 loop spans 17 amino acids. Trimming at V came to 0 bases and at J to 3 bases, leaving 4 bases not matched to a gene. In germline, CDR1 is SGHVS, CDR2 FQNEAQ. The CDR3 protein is CASSLAQQGVYNSPLHF. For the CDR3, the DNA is TGTGCCAGCAGCTTAGCGCAACAGGGGGTCTATAATTCACCCCTCCACTTT.

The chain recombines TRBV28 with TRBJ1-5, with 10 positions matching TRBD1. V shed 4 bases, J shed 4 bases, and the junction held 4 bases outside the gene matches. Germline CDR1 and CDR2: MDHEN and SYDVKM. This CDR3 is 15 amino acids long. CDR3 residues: CASSSGTGVNQPQHF. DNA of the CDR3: TGTGCCAGCAGTTCCGGGACAGGGGTAAATCAGCCCCAGCATTTT.

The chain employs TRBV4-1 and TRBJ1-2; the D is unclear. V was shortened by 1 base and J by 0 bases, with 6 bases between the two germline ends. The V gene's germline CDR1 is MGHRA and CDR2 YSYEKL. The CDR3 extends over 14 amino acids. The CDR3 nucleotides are TGCGCCAGCAGCCAAGCTTACACTAACTATGGCTACACCTTC. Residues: CASSQAYTNYGYTF.

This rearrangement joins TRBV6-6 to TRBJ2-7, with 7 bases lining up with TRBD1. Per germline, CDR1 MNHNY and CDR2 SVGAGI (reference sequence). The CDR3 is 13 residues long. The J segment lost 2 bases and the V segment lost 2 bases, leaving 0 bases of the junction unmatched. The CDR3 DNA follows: TGTGCCAGCAGTTACCAGGGGGCCTACGAGCAGTACTTC. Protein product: CASSYQGAYEQYF.

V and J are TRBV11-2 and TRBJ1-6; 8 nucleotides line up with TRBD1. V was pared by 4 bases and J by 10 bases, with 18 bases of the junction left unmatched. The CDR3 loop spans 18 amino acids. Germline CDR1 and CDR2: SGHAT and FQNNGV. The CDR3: CASSYTRLPGQAPSPLHF. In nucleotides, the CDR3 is TGTGCCAGCAGCTATACACGGTTACCGGGACAGGCCCCCTCACCCCTCCACTTT.

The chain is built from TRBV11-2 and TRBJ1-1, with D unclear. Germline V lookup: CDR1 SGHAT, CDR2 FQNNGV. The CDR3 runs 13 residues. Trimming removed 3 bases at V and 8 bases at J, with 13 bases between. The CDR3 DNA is TGTGCCAGCAGCTTCGAGGTTGTGACCGAAGCTTTCTTT. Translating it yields CASSFEVVTEAFF. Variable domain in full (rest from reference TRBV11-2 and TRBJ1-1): EAGVAQSPRYKIIEKRQSVAFWCNPISGHATLYWYQQILGQGPKLLIQFQNNGVVDDSQLPKDRFSAERLKGVDSTLKIQPAKLEDSAVYLCASSFEVVTEAFFGQGTRLTVV.

For the CDR3, the DNA is TGCGCCAGCAGCTTGGGGTGGGGGCCGGGCGAGCAGTACTTC. It is translated as CASSLGWGPGEQYF. This chain links TRBV5-1 with TRBJ2-7; tentatively, D is TRBD1 (6 bases). CDR3 length: 14 residues. Germline V gene lookup returns CDR1 SGHRS and CDR2 YFSETQ. V dropped 0 bases and J dropped 6 bases, with 13 bases sitting between them.

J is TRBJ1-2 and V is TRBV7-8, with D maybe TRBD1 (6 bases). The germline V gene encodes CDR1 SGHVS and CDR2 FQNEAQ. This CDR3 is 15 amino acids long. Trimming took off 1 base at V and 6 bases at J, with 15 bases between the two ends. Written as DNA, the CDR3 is TGTGCCAGCAGCTTAGGAGGAGACAGGCTCCATGGCTACACCTTC. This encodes CASSLGGDRLHGYTF.

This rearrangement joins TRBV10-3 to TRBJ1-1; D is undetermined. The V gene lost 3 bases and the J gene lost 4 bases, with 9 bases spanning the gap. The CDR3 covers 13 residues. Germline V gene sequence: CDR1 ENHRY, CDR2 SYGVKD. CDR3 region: CAISENWGTEAFF. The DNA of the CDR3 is TGTGCCATCAGTGAAAATTGGGGCACTGAAGCTTTCTTT.

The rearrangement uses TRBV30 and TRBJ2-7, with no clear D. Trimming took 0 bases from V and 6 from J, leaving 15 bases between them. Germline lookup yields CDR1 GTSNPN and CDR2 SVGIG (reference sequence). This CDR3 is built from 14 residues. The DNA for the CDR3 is TGTGCCTGGAGTGTTCGGAAGGAGTTTAGCGAGCAGTACTTC. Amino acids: CAWSVRKEFSEQYF.

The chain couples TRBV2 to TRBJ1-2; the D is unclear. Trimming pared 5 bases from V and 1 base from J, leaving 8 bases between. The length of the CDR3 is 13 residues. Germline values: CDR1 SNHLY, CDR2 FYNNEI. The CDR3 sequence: CASSPDINYGYTF. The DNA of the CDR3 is TGTGCCAGCAGTCCCGACATTAACTATGGCTACACCTTC.